This entry lists 4 T cell receptor beta chains sequenced from one sample in a study of blood T cell repertoires in COVID-19 (dated by TCRdb to the early 2020s). Libraries were constructed by the immunoSEQ multiplex PCR assay. Imported from immuneACCESS, the table was reduced by TCRdb to in-frame sequences with V and J called. These copies leave out some clones; in studies compared against another copy, an unresolved V gene accounts for under half, and the cause of the remainder is not known. In all, the sample holds about 210,000 clones, and about 81% of those were seen once. The top ten hold over 4% of the sample. Material: peripheral blood. The receptors were sampled from a woman aged 70-85 years with COVID-19, enrolled during active disease.

This rearrangement joins TRBV6-5 to TRBJ2-1; 9 bases line up with TRBD2. Trimming removed 6 bases from V and 10 bases from J; junction bases left unmatched: 4. The CDR3 extends over 12 amino acids. Per the germline V gene, CDR1 is MNHEY and CDR2 is SVGAGI. The CDR3 sequence: CASRQGLAEQFF. In DNA form, the CDR3 reads TGTGCCAGCAGACAGGGACTAGCAGAGCAGTTCTTC.

The table lists this clone with a few counts. The rearrangement links TRBV5-4 to TRBJ1-4; TRBD1 is a possible D gene (6 bases). The V end lost 4 bases, the J end lost 7 bases, and 11 bases lay between the germline ends. This CDR3 is built from 13 residues. Germline-derived CDR1 and CDR2 are SGHNT and YYREEE (reference sequence). CDR3 bases: TGTGCCAGCAGCCTTCGGGACACTGAAAAACTGTTTTTT. Its translation is CASSLRDTEKLFF.

Regarding this clone: Compared with germline, one end of the junction differs, possibly owing to a read error. This sequence joins TRBV7-2 and TRBJ2-7; weak D call: TRBD1 (5 bases). Germline V gives CDR1 SGHTA, CDR2 FQGNSA. The CDR3 is made up of 13 amino acids. This CDR3 reads CASSLGQGNEQCF. As DNA, the CDR3 is TGTGCCAGCAGCTTAGGTCAGGGCAACGAGCAGTGCTTC. Full variable domain (missing parts from reference TRBV7-2 and TRBJ2-7): GAGVSQSPSNKVTEKGKDVELRCDPISGHTALYWYRQSLGQGLEFLIYFQGNSAPDKSGLPSDRFSAERTGGSVSTLTIQRTQQEDSAVYLCASSLGQGNEQCFGPGTRLTVT.

This clone came up once. The chain couples TRBV6-2 or TRBV6-3 to TRBJ1-5; 7 bases agree with TRBD1. With 4 bases clipped from V and 3 bases from J, the junction kept 12 bases outside the gene matches. CDR3 size: 17 residues. CDR1 and CDR2 (germline): MNHEY, SVGEGT. This CDR3 is CASSSGTDSLYNQPQHF. CDR3 DNA sequence: TGTGCCAGCAGTTCCGGGACAGACTCTCTATACAATCAGCCCCAGCATTTT.